Detailed here is one TCR beta chain. The sample originates from a study of blood T cell repertoires in COVID-19. Study context: Samples came from the United States, Italy and Spain, spanning acute and convalescent COVID-19. Sources were T cells, B-cell-depleted T cells, or PBMCs; the material itself was cDNA or gDNA.

Original handling: The authors estimated nucleated cell counts from reference gene primer amplification. The assay was immunoSEQ multiplex PCR, and TCRdb's table has in-frame clones only and misses some. V, J and clone size are those of that table, while D and trimming were read from the DNA. The table records about 100,000 clones, approximately 86% of them present only once. The germline V gene has CDR1 LNHDA and CDR2 SQIVND (reference sequence). This CDR3 contains 16 residues. After removal of 3 bases from V and 5 bases from J, the junction contained 4 bases not matched to a gene. This chain joins TRBV19 and TRBJ1-6; TRBD1 matches at 10 bases. The sequence was obtained from a man in his fifties with active or convalescent COVID-19. The sequencing input was peripheral blood. CDR3 amino acids: CASSIPGTGDNSPLHF. The CDR3, as DNA: TGTGCCAGTAGTATCCCCGGGACAGGGGATAATTCACCCCTCCACTTT.